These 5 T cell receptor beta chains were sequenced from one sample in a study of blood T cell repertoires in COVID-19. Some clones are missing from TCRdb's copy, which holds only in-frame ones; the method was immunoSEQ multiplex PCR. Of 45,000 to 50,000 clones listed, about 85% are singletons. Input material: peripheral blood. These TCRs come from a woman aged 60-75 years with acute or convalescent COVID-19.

The CDR3 nucleotides are TGTGCCAGCAGCCTTCCGGGACAGGGGGCCGGCGAGCAGTACTTC. It encodes CASSLPGQGAGEQYF. This chain uses TRBV3-1 (or the pseudogene TRBV3-2) with TRBJ2-7; 12 nucleotides align to TRBD1. Germline trimming cut 4 bases from V and 6 bases from J; bases unmatched to any gene: 7. This CDR3 contains 15 residues. Germline-derived CDR1 and CDR2 are LGHDT and YNNKEL (reference sequence).

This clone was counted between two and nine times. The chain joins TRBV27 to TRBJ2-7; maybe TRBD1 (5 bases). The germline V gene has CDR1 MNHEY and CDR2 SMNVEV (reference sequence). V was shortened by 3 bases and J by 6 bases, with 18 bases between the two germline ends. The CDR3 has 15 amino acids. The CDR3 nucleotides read TGTGCCAGCAGTTTCATACAGGCTCCTGGAGTCGAGCAGTACTTC. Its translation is CASSFIQAPGVEQYF.

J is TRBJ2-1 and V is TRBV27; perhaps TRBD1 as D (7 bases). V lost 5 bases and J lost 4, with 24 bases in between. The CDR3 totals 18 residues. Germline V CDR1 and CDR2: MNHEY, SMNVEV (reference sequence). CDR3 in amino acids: CASSPEGPGTAYYNEQFF. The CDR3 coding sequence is TGTGCCAGCAGTCCGGAGGGGCCCGGGACAGCTTATTACAATGAGCAGTTCTTC.

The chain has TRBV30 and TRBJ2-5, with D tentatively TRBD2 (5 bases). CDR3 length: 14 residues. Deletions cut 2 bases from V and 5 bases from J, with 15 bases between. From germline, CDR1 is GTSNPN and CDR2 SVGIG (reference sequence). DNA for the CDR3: TGTGCCTGGAGTCCCGGTACGGGCGGGGAGACCCAGTACTTC. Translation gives CAWSPGTGGETQYF.

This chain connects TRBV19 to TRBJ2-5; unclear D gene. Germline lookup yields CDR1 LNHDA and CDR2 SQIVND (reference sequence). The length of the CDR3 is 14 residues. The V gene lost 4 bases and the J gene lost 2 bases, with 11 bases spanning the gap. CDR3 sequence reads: CASSNNRRQETQYF. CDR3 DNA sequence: TGTGCCAGTAGTAATAACAGACGACAAGAGACCCAGTACTTC.